These 17 T cell receptor beta chains originate from one sample sequenced in a study of OX40 agonist ivuxolimab in advanced cancers. Repertoires were generated with immunoSEQ multiplex PCR, while TCRdb's copy carries only in-frame clones and drops some. The table lists some 77,000 clones, roughly 90% of them singletons, with approximately 8.6% in the top ten. The sample here was CD4+ or CD8+ T cells sorted from blood, taken in a trial of the OX40 agonist ivuxolimab. Source of these receptors: an adult with an advanced solid tumor such as melanoma, head and neck, liver or kidney cancer.

V usage is TRBV27 and J usage is TRBJ2-7, with 10 bases aligning to TRBD1. The V gene's germline CDR1 is MNHEY and CDR2 SMNVEV (reference sequence). The CDR3 runs to 15 residues. Trimming at V came to 1 base and at J to 4 bases, leaving 4 bases not matched to a gene. The CDR3 region has the DNA TGTGCCAGCAGTTTATTAGGGGACAGGGGTTACGAGCAGTACTTC. This sequence encodes CASSLLGDRGYEQYF.

The chain uses TRBV6-5 and TRBJ2-3; possible D gene TRBD2, 5 bases. This CDR3 comprises 14 residues. Germline V gives CDR1 MNHEY, CDR2 SVGAGI. V shed 4 bases and J shed 7 bases, with 15 bases lying between them. The chain's CDR3 is CASSSPSSTNTQYF. CDR3 coding DNA: TGTGCCAGCAGTTCCCCCTCTAGCACGAATACGCAGTATTTT.

The chain couples TRBV6-6 to TRBJ1-2; 7 bases line up with TRBD1. The germline CDR1 and CDR2 sequences are MNHNY and SVGAGI (reference sequence). Unmatched junction bases numbered 7, after V lost 0 bases and J lost 6 bases. The CDR3 contains 15 residues. CDR3: CASSYSKTGQDGYTF. The CDR3 DNA reads as TGTGCCAGCAGTTACTCAAAGACAGGGCAGGATGGCTACACCTTC.

V gene TRBV7-8 combines with J gene TRBJ1-5; D may be TRBD1 (5 bases). CDR1 is SGHVS, CDR2 FQNEAQ, per germline. The CDR3 runs to 17 residues. Between the trimmed V and J ends, which lost 2 bases and 2 bases, there was a span of 16 bases. CDR3: CASSLHQGGGGNQPQHF. DNA for the CDR3: TGTGCCAGCAGCTTACATCAGGGCGGGGGAGGCAATCAGCCCCAGCATTTT.

The chain carries TRBV30 and TRBJ2-7, with 12 bases matching TRBD1. The CDR3 totals 13 residues. The V gene end was trimmed by 7 bases and the J gene end by 6 bases; junction bases not matched to a gene: 7. Germline V gives CDR1 GTSNPN, CDR2 SVGIG (reference sequence). CDR3 sequence (DNA): TGTGCCTTCCTAGGGACAGGGGGCCCCGAGCAGTACTTC. It specifies CAFLGTGGPEQYF. The variable domain in full, completed from reference TRBV30 and TRBJ2-7, reads SQTIHQWPATLVQPVGSPLSLECTVEGTSNPNLYWYRQAAGRGLQLLFYSVGIGQISSEVPQNLSASRPQDRQFILSSKKLLLSDSGFYLCAFLGTGGPEQYFGPGTRLTVT.

The table lists this clone with a count of one. The rearrangement joins TRBV5-1 to TRBJ1-5; D is unclear. This CDR3 has 13 residues. Germline values: CDR1 SGHRS, CDR2 YFSETQ. Trimming stripped 2 bases from V and 6 bases from J, with 9 bases between. CDR3 sequence: CASSFEGFQPQHF. CDR3 in DNA: TGCGCCAGCAGCTTCGAAGGATTTCAGCCCCAGCATTTT.

V is TRBV19 and J is TRBJ2-7; 9 bases align to TRBD2. Trimming removed 3 bases from V and 5 bases from J; junction bases left unmatched: 2. The CDR3 is made up of 13 amino acids. Germline V gives CDR1 LNHDA, CDR2 SQIVND (reference sequence). CDR3 protein: CASSIERGDEQYF. CDR3 bases: TGTGCCAGTAGTATCGAGCGGGGGGACGAGCAGTACTTC.

The V call is TRBV27, the J call TRBJ1-1; D might be TRBD1 (5 bases). The CDR3 sequence is 13 residues long. CDR1 and CDR2 from the germline V gene are MNHEY and SMNVEV (reference sequence). V lost 7 bases to trimming and J lost 0 bases, with 9 bases between them. CDR3 protein: CASNTGVNTEAFF. DNA of the CDR3: TGTGCCAGCAATACAGGAGTGAACACTGAAGCTTTCTTT.

This clone showed up many times. Distinct nucleotide sequences in the sample also encode this CDR3. J is TRBJ1-1 and V is TRBV27; D not resolved. The CDR3 is 11 residues long. Germline-derived CDR1 and CDR2 are MNHEY and SMNVEV (reference sequence). V was cut by 2 bases and J by 5 bases, with 3 bases left in between. CDR3 loop: CASSLGTEAFF. The CDR3 DNA reads as TGTGCCAGCAGTTTAGGTACTGAAGCTTTCTTT.

The rearrangement uses TRBV9 and TRBJ2-7; 10 nucleotides agree with TRBD1. The CDR3 extends over 14 amino acids. With 4 bases clipped from V and 7 bases from J, the junction kept 8 bases outside the gene matches. Germline CDR1 reads SGDLS; CDR2 reads YYNGEE. CDR3 sequence: CASSPGQGGYEQYF. DNA for the CDR3: TGTGCCAGCAGCCCCGGACAGGGGGGATATGAGCAGTACTTC.

The genes are TRBV13 and TRBJ2-7, with 11 bases matching TRBD1. Trimming removed 5 bases from V and 3 bases from J; junction bases left unmatched: 9. Germline loops: CDR1 PRHDT, CDR2 FYEKMQ (reference sequence). The CDR3 loop spans 16 amino acids. CDR3 DNA: TGTGCCAGCAGCGGTCCCGGGACAGGGGGATTCTACGAGCAGTACTTC. Its translation is CASSGPGTGGFYEQYF.

This clone was counted once. The rearrangement links TRBV11-2 to TRBJ2-3; D may be TRBD1 or TRBD2 (5 bases each). Trimming pared 5 bases from V and 0 bases from J, leaving 12 bases between. This CDR3 is 15 amino acids long. Germline CDR1 and CDR2: SGHAT and FQNNGV. In DNA, the CDR3 is TGTGCCAGCAGCGGGGGATCACCTAGCACAGATACGCAGTATTTT. Protein sequence: CASSGGSPSTDTQYF.

The chain carries TRBV13 and TRBJ1-4; 7 positions match TRBD1. The germline V gene has CDR1 PRHDT and CDR2 FYEKMQ (reference sequence). Unmatched junction bases numbered 11, after V lost 7 bases and J lost 6 bases. This CDR3 region has 15 residues. The CDR3 DNA is TGTGCCAGCAACTCAGGGGGGGTAGACGATGAAAAACTGTTTTTT. Its translation is CASNSGGVDDEKLFF.

In nucleotides, the CDR3 is TGTGCCAGCAGCTTGGGAGCGGCAGGGCCCCTCCGCGAGCAGTACTTC. As protein: CASSLGAAGPLREQYF. The V gene is TRBV13, the J gene TRBJ2-7; possibly TRBD1 or TRBD2 for D (5 bases each). Trimming took 3 bases from V and 6 from J, leaving 21 bases between them. This CDR3 has 16 residues. CDR1 and CDR2 from the germline V gene are PRHDT and FYEKMQ (reference sequence).

V and J are TRBV6-1 and TRBJ1-1; TRBD1 matches at 8 bases. Losses at the gene ends were 6 bases for V and 2 bases for J; bases not matched to a gene: 5. Germline V lookup: CDR1 MNHNS, CDR2 SASEGT. CDR3 length: 14 amino acids. CDR3 residues: CASRTGQGNTEAFF. CDR3 in DNA: TGTGCCAGCAGGACCGGACAGGGAAACACTGAAGCTTTCTTT.

The genes are TRBV5-8 and TRBJ2-7; D ambiguous. The CDR3 totals 14 residues. From germline, CDR1 is SGHTS and CDR2 YDEGEE. The V and J ends lost 2 bases and 2 bases respectively, with 11 bases between them. The CDR3, as DNA: TGTGCCAGCAGCTTCTCGATAGCCCCCTACGAGCAGTACTTC. Amino acid sequence: CASSFSIAPYEQYF.

This clone is a singleton in its sample. The chain is built from TRBV27 and TRBJ1-5; 12 nucleotides line up with TRBD1. CDR3 length: 15 amino acids. The junction had 3 bases not matched to a gene; V was cut back by 4 bases and J by 5 bases. Per germline, CDR1 MNHEY and CDR2 SMNVEV (reference sequence). The CDR3 bases are TGTGCCAGCAGTTCCGGGACAGGGGGCGATCAGCCCCAGCATTTT. It specifies CASSSGTGGDQPQHF.